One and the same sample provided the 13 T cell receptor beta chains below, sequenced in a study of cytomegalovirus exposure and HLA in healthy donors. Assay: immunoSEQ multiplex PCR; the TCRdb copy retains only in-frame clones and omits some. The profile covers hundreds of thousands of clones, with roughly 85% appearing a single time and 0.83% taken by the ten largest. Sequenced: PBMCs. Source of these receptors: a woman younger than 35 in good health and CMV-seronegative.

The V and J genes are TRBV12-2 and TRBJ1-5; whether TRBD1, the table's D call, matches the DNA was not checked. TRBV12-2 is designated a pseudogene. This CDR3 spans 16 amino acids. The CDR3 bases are TGTGCAAGTCGCTTTAGGACAGGGGATAGCAATCAGCCCCAGCATTTT. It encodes CASRFRTGDSNQPQHF.

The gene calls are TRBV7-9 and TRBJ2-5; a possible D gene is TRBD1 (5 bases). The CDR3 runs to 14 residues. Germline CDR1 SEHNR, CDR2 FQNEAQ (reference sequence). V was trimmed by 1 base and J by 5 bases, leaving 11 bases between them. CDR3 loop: CASSLVGGAETQYF. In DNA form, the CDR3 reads TGTGCCAGCAGCTTAGTAGGTGGGGCGGAGACCCAGTACTTC.

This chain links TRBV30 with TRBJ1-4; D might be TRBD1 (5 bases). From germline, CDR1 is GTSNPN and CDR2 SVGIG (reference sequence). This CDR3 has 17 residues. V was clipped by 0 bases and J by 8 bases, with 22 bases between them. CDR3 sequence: CAWSVPVRGKVSEKLFF. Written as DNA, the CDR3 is TGTGCCTGGAGTGTCCCTGTTCGGGGGAAGGTATCAGAAAAACTGTTTTTT.

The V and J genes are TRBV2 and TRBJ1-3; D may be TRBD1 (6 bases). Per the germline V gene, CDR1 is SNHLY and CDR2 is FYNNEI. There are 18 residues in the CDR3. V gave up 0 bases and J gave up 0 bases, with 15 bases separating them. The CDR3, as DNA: TGTGCCAGCAGTGAAGCAGGGACAATCAAGAGCTCTGGAAACACCATATATTTT. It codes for CASSEAGTIKSSGNTIYF.

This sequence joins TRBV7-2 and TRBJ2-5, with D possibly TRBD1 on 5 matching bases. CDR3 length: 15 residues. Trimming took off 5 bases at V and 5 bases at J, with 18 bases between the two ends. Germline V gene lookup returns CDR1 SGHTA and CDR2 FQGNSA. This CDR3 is CASSARTVWGETQYF. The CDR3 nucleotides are TGTGCCAGCAGCGCCCGAACAGTGTGGGGCGAGACCCAGTACTTC.

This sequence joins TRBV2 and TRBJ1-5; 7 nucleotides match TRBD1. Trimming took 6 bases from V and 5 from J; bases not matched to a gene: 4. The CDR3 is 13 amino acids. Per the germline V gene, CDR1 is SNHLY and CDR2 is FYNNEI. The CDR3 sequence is CASRIQGYQPQHF. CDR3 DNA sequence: TGTGCCAGCAGGATACAGGGGTATCAGCCCCAGCATTTT.

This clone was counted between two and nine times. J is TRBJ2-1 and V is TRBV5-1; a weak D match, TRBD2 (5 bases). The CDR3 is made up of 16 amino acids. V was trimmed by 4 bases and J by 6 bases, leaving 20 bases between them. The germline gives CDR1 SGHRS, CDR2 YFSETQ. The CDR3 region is CASSPLKRQEVNEQFF. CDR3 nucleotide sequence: TGCGCCAGCAGCCCCTTGAAGCGCCAGGAGGTCAATGAGCAGTTCTTC.

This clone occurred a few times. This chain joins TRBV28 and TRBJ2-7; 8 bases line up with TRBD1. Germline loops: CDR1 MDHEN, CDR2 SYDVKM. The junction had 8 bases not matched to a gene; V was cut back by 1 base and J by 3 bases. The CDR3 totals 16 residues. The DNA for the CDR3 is TGTGCCAGCAGTTTATACCGGACAGGGAGAAGCTACGAGCAGTACTTC. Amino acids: CASSLYRTGRSYEQYF.

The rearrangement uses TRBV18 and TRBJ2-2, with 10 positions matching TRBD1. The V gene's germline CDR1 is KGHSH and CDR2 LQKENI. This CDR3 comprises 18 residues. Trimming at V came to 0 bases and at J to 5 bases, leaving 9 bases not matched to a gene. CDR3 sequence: CASSPPYRRTGGTGELFF. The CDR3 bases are TGTGCCAGCTCACCACCGTATAGGAGGACAGGGGGTACCGGGGAGCTGTTTTTT.

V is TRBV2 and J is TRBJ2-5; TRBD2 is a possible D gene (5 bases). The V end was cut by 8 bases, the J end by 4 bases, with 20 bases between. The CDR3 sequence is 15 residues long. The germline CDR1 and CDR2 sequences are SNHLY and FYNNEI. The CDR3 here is CASQIASVRGETQYF. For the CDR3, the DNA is TGTGCCAGCCAGATTGCCTCGGTTCGGGGAGAGACCCAGTACTTC.

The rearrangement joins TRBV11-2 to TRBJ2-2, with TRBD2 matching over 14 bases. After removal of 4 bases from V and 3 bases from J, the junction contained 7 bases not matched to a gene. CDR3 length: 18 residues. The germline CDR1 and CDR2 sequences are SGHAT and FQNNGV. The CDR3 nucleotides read TGTGCCAGCAGCTCCCGACTAGCGGGGGGGCCGTACACCGGGGAGCTGTTTTTT. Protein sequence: CASSSRLAGGPYTGELFF.

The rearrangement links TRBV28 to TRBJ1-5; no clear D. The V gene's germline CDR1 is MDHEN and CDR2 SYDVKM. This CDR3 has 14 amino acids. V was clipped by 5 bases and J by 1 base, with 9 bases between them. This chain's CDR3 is CASSREISNQPQHF. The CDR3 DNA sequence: TGTGCCAGCAGTCGGGAGATAAGCAATCAGCCCCAGCATTTT.

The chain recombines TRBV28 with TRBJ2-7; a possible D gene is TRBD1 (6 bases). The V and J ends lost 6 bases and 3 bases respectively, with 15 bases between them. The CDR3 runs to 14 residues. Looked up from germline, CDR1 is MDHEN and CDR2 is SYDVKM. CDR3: CASSTAKGVYEQYF. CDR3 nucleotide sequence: TGTGCCAGCAGCACCGCAAAGGGGGTCTACGAGCAGTACTTC.